This entry concerns a single T cell receptor beta chain. Its cognate antigen is unknown. The protocol was immunoSEQ multiplex PCR, while the TCRdb copy is restricted to in-frame clones and leaves out a portion. The data show 160,000 or so clones, with more than 75% seen just once and roughly 2.5% held by the top ten. The sample is drawn from a study of cytomegalovirus exposure and HLA in healthy donors. Study-wide results and limits: Within the 100 to 150 validation repertoires, first-cohort TCR clusters tended to co-occur, according to a later analysis. The listing of roughly 160 TCR beta chains classed them as cytomegalovirus-associated. Rarity held for most TCR sequences, but there were some public TCRs that occurred in many donors.

The donors were in the approximately 120-subject validation cohort; that cohort was separate from the roughly 730-subject first cohort. This CDR3 region has 14 residues. The V gene's germline CDR1 is MDHEN and CDR2 SYDVKM. Trimming shortened V by 4 bases and J by 0 bases, and 10 bases separated the two germline ends. This receptor was obtained from a man in his late teens or twenties in good health and CMV-seropositive. This sequence joins TRBV28 and TRBJ2-7, with a possible D match to TRBD2 (5 bases). Sequenced input: PBMCs. The CDR3 spells CASSYPGSSYEQYF. In nucleotides, the CDR3 is TGTGCCAGCAGTTATCCGGGATCCTCCTACGAGCAGTACTTC.